This TCR beta chain was found in a study of cytomegalovirus exposure and HLA in healthy donors. Across the study: An early data release held approximately 85 million unique TCRs from HLA-typed donors. Within the Caucasian-associated ancestry cluster were under 85% of the roughly 400 genotyped donors. Overall study results and limits: In vitro data verified a few CMV-associated chains as specific for CMV antigens. A later analysis linked a missense DCLRE1C variant to TCR beta V- and J-gene trimming.

Concerning this clone itself: Its antigen is undetermined.

J was trimmed by 1 base and V by 3 bases; bases with no gene match: 6. Germline loops: CDR1 LNHDA, CDR2 SQIVND (reference sequence). This CDR3 is built from 17 residues. Both 60 Vbeta primers and 13 Jbeta primers went into the PCR. Repertoires were generated with immunoSEQ multiplex PCR, while TCRdb's copy carries only in-frame clones and drops some. This table holds nearly 200,000 clones, around 87% found once. The sample taken for sequencing was PBMCs. This receptor was obtained from a man under 40 in good health and CMV-seronegative. The V and J genes are TRBV19 and TRBJ2-1, with 10 bases fitting TRBD2. CDR3 loop: CASSIGSGRVSYNEQFF. CDR3 sequence (DNA): TGTGCCAGTAGTATTGGGAGCGGGAGGGTATCCTACAATGAGCAGTTCTTC.